This T cell receptor (beta chain) was captured in a study of radiotherapy plus CTLA-4 blockade in lung cancer. Turning to the study itself: Objective responses occurred in about 18% of patients; 25% to 40% had disease control.

Only in-frame clones appear in the TCRdb table, and some are missing; sequencing was by immunoSEQ multiplex PCR. The sample shows roughly 66,000 clones, around four fifths of them seen only once. The CDR3 contains 16 residues. V lost 4 bases to trimming and J lost 10 bases, with 24 bases between them. Per the germline V gene, CDR1 is SGDLS and CDR2 is YYNGEE. Worth noting for this clone: Its antigen remains unidentified.

General observations from the study: With interferon-beta, early dynamics of blood T cell clones were reported to best predict response.

The rearrangement links TRBV9 to TRBJ2-1; a weak D match, TRBD2 (5 bases). This TCR was recovered from a human donor with non-small cell lung cancer who had a partial response to radiotherapy plus ipilimumab. The source was peripheral blood, collected from a patient treated with radiotherapy plus ipilimumab. The CDR3: CASSQRAGAPQEEQFF. CDR3 sequence (DNA): TGTGCCAGCAGCCAGCGTGCGGGTGCCCCTCAGGAAGAGCAGTTCTTC.